Reported below is one T cell receptor (beta chain). This receptor's antigen is unknown. The input lacks base qualities; no much larger clone sits a single base away. The cohort comprised 666 healthy bone marrow donors. All cohort members were sampled while nominally healthy, although unrecorded immune exposures were likely present. The donor was CMV seropositive and belonged to the group of 250 to 300 seropositive cohort members. A peripheral blood sample was collected from each donor, and TCR beta sequencing was performed on peripheral blood mononuclear cells. Genomic DNA was extracted from the blood cell samples with the Qiagen DNeasy Blood Extraction Kit. Between the V and J ends, shortened by 3 bases and 3 bases respectively, the junction contains 6 bases. Looking up the germline V gene yields CDR1 SGDLS and CDR2 YYNGEE. The CDR3 goes from the cysteine to the phenylalanine over 13 residues. The read is trimmed to its CDR3 DNA, 39 bases read in frame from base 1.

This sample was included in a study of cytomegalovirus exposure and HLA in healthy donors (dated by TCRdb to 2015 to 2018). In the study overall: In an earlier analysis of some 550 of the donors, 250 to 300 Gb of sequence data and 100 million or so unique TCR beta sequences from roughly 200 million T cells were reported. Using immunosequencing, the study profiled T cell repertoires from 666 subjects and related those repertoires to cytomegalovirus serostatus. To study patterns of TCR occurrence, a later analysis re-analyzed previously published TCR beta repertoires from 600 to 750 donors and added high-resolution HLA genotyping. Donor age, sex, ethnicity and CMV serostatus were compiled alongside the repertoire data. In the later analysis, no new phenotypic data were used to find candidate immune exposures; instead, reliance was placed on TCR beta sequences and their occurrence across donors. An earlier analysis of 500 to 650 of the donors applied high-throughput TCR beta sequencing to assess whether each TCR beta V gene segment acted as functional or pseudogenic. The aim of the study was to test whether cataloging public T cell receptors could identify signatures of past pathogen exposure. In a later genetic analysis, genome-wide SNP genotypes for about three fifths of the 666 donors were used, and that subset was treated as a discovery cohort. Every repertoire in the discovery cohort had been generated on one and the same sequencing platform. Four or five DR-DQ haplotypes were handled as single units for association and clustering because linkage in the cohort was strong. The genetic ancestry cluster associated with self-reported Caucasian donors included 81% of the roughly 380 genotyped donors. To predict cytomegalovirus infection status, the study brought together high-throughput TCR immunosequencing, statistical association of individual TCRs with disease status, and machine learning. In addition to the first cohort of approximately 650 subjects, a separate validation cohort of under 150 different subjects was used. HLA typing covered class I and class II loci at four-digit resolution. On average, roughly 250,000 unique TCR beta nucleotide sequences were sequenced per donor among 350 to 400 genotyped donors of the cohort, with 15% to 20% of those sequences being non-productive. About 330 gigabases of sequencing data and around 80 million unique TCR sequences made up an early release that covered approximately 650 HLA-typed donors. Typing coverage varied by locus: about 620-640 donors for A, B, C, DRB1 and DQB1; approximately 500 for DQA1; around 570 for DPA1; 450 to 480 for DPB1. General conclusions and limits of the study: The classifier was reported to diagnose cytomegalovirus status with high specificity and sensitivity in both the original and validation cohorts. A later analysis found that most CMV-associated TCR beta chains appeared HLA-restricted, with HLA associations seemingly driven largely by CMV exposure. Several of the top co-occurrence clusters appeared to be linked to parvovirus B19, influenza, CMV and Epstein-Barr virus, according to a later analysis. According to a later genetic analysis, donors in an Asian-associated ancestry cluster had fewer N-insertions in productive TCRs than the approximately 690-donor mean. The cohort was sequenced for TCR beta chains only, and without alpha or paired-chain data the features that could be detected were limited. The 87-base-pair reads could not distinguish some IMGT-functional V segments, including TRBV6-2 and TRBV6-3, so those segments were excluded. Linkage disequilibrium might explain the correlated functional status among segregating V segments, but an unknown experimental factor could not be excluded. In a later analysis, HLA-associated TCR beta chains showed more clonal expansion and lower generation probabilities than non-associated chains that were equally common. Because counts were too low, approximately 18 rarely observed V segments, including chromosome 9 orphons, were excluded from the earlier analysis of under 650 of the donors. The study gave a list of around 170 TCR beta chains associated with cytomegalovirus. Most TCR sequences were observed very rarely across donors, whereas some public TCRs were present in many individuals. In a later analysis, the rate of TCR association differed among HLA loci, with DRB1 alleles having the most associated TCRs and HLA-C alleles having the fewest. Because some donors lacked HLA typing at each locus, the association tests relied only on the typed subset. An association between a missense DCLRE1C variant and V-gene and J-gene trimming of TCR beta chains was found in a later genetic analysis and replicated in an independent cohort. At a false discovery rate of 0.05, a later analysis linked 15,000 to 20,000 TCR beta sequences to specific HLA alleles. Roughly uniform sequencing depth across donors was assumed in presence/absence analyses, although this assumption may not hold. The authors suggested that the approach could potentially be generalized to other disease states and immunological phenotypes. An earlier analysis of approximately 540 of the donors showed that most TCR beta V segments appeared in productive rearrangements either about 90% or about 30% of the time, which broadly matched IMGT annotations. A further reported finding was that TCR beta sequences accurately predicted the HLA-A and HLA-B alleles for most subjects in the first cohort. In vitro tests confirmed that a few of the cytomegalovirus-associated TCR beta chains recognize cytomegalovirus antigens. When HLA alleles, especially DR and DQ, strongly co-occurred, TCR associations were difficult to assign to individual alleles. Immune exposure information for the cohort was limited to CMV serostatus. A cluster of highly shared sequence variants was judged likely to be a technical artifact of the sequencing pipeline.

The protocol used for the library was the immunoSEQ multiplex PCR assay. The multiplex PCR relied on a mix of 60 forward primers for TCR Vbeta segments and 13 reverse primers for TCR Jbeta segments. The CDR3 region of rearranged TCR beta genes was amplified from genomic DNA by a multiplex PCR assay. The amplified TCR beta libraries were sequenced on the Illumina HiSeq System as 87-base-pair reads. The original pipeline was this. Across the roughly 700 repertoires, a later analysis counted 80 million or so unique TCR beta chains, roughly 11 million of which were shared by at least two donors. Raw reads were error-corrected and collapsed into unique sequences by a nearest-neighbor algorithm in which closely related sequences were merged to remove PCR and sequencing errors. To assign V, D and J gene segments, CDR3 sequences were aligned to IMGT reference sequences. For a sequence to be retained, a match of at least six nucleotides was required to both a V gene segment and a J gene segment. Rearrangements were classified as productive when the CDR3 lacked stop codons and remained in frame with V and J, and all other rearrangements were classified as non-productive. CDR3 was defined by IMGT convention, running from the second conserved V-encoded cysteine to the conserved J-encoded phenylalanine. The earlier analysis of around 640 of the donors excluded sequences that lacked an unambiguous match to a single V gene segment. An earlier analysis of several hundred of the donors called V segments functional above 56.7% productive rearrangements and segregating when the between-donor standard deviation exceeded 5%. A statistical classification framework was built for diagnosing cytomegalovirus status from the catalog of TCR beta chain sequences. A later analysis assigned V and J genes by comparing TCR nucleotide sequences with IMGT/GENE-DB human TR gene sequences. Using the TCRdist pipeline, a later analysis assigned CDR3 sequences along with most-parsimonious VDJ recombination scenarios. In a later analysis, each TCR beta chain was defined by its CDR3 amino acid sequence together with its V-gene family, and reads lacking a unique V-gene family were excluded. To address suspected cross-contamination and a sequencing artifact, a later analysis removed 592 highly shared, low-generation-probability nucleotide sequences. In a later analysis, a clonal expansion index for each public chain was calculated from normalized within-repertoire ranks of inferred template counts. In a later analysis, generation probabilities were computed using a VDJ recombination model fitted to out-of-frame rearrangements, and the results were checked against IGoR. Hypergeometric tests were used in a later analysis to score TCR-TCR, TCR-HLA and TCR-CMV co-occurrence, with a repertoire-size bias correction applied to the TCR pairs. In a later analysis, false discovery rates were estimated by permuting HLA or CMV assignments 20 times. A later analysis grouped co-occurring TCRs with DBSCAN, adding TCRdist sequence similarity when clustering within HLA-allele-positive subsets. For co-occurrence clustering, repertoires with fewer than 30,000 or more than 120,000 public chains were excluded, along with roughly 5 repertoires with anomalous nucleotide sharing. TCRdb obtained this table from immuneACCESS and retained in-frame rearrangements with V and J assigned. These tables miss some clones; where compared with another copy, unresolved V genes account for less than half of the shortfall, and the remainder is unexplained. V and J calls and clone size are as listed in that table; D and trimming were resolved from the DNA. The sample table shows around 200,000 clones, and almost 70% are seen once. Jointly, the top ten make up 2.5% to 3% of the sample.

The TCR was taken from a man in his forties or fifties in good health and CMV-seropositive. The chain is encoded by TRBV9 joined to TRBJ2-2, with an unclear D gene assignment. Sequenced sample: PBMCs. The DNA sequence reads TGTGCCAGCAGCGCCGAGTACACCGGGGAGCTGTTTTTT. Its amino acids are CASSAEYTGELFF.